Sequencing of this T cell receptor (beta chain) was carried out in a study of cytomegalovirus exposure and HLA in healthy donors. The PCR was carried out with 60 Vbeta primers and 13 Jbeta primers. Sequencing was performed with immunoSEQ multiplex PCR; in TCRdb, only in-frame clones are kept and a portion is missing. The sample consists of 85,000 to 100,000 clones, around four fifths of them appearing once. This CDR3 comprises 14 residues. Per the germline V gene, CDR1 is LNHDA and CDR2 is SQIVND (reference sequence). The V end lost 3 bases, the J end lost 4 bases, and 12 bases lay between the germline ends. General observations from the study: The study flagged some 180 TCR beta chains as cytomegalovirus-associated. Prior analysis indicated that the majority of TCR beta V segments exhibited productivity approximately 90% or approximately 30% of the time. In a later analysis, specific HLA alleles were associated with 15,000 or so TCR beta sequences at a 0.05 false discovery rate.

The count of this clone is one. Its target is unknown. This TCR derives from a woman in her thirties or forties in good health and CMV-seronegative. The specimen sequenced was PBMCs. The V gene is TRBV19, the J gene TRBJ1-1; D unclear. DNA of the CDR3: TGTGCCAGTAGTATCCTCATCGGGTCCACTGAAGCTTTCTTT. Translation gives CASSILIGSTEAFF.